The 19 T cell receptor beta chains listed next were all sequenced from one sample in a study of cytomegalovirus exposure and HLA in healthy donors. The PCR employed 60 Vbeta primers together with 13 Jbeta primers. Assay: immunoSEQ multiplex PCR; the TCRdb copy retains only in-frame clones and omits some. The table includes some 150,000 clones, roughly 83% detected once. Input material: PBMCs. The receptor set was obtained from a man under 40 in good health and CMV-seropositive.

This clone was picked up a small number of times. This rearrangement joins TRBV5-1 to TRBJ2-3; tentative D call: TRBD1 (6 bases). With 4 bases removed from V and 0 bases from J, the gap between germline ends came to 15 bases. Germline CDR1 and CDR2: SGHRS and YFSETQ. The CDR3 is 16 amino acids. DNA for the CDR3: TGCGCCAGCAGCGGAAAACAGGGTAGGAGCACAGATACGCAGTATTTT. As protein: CASSGKQGRSTDTQYF.

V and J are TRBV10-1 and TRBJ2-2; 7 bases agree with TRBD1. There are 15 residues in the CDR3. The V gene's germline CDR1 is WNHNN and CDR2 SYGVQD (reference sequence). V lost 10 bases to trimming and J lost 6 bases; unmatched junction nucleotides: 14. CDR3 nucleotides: TGCGCCATCCACGACAGGGCCCCCCGCGCCGGGGAGCTGTTTTTT. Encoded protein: CAIHDRAPRAGELFF.

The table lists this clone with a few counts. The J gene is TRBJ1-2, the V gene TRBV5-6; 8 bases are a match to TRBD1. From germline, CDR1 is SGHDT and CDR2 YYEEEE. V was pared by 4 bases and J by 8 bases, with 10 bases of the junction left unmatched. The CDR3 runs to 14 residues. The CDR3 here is CASSGTQGAWGYTF. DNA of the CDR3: TGTGCCAGCAGCGGCACCCAGGGGGCGTGGGGCTACACCTTC.

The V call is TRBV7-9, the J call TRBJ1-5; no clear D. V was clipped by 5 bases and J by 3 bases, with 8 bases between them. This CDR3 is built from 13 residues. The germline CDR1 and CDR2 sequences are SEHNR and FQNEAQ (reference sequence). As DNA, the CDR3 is TGTGCCAGCAGCCCCGGTACCAATCAGCCCCAGCATTTT. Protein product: CASSPGTNQPQHF.

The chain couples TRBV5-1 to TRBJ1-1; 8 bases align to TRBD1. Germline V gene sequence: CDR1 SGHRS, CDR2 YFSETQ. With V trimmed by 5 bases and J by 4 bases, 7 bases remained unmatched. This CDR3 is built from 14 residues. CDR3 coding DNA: TGCGCCAGCAGGGACCAGGGGGCTGGCACTGAAGCTTTCTTT. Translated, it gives CASRDQGAGTEAFF. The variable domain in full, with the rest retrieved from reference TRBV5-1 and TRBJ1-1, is KAGVTQTPRYLIKTRGQQVTLSCSPISGHRSVSWYQQTPGQGLQFLFEYFSETQRNKGNFPGRFSGRQFSNSRSEMNVSTLELGDSALYLCASRDQGAGTEAFFGQGTRLTVV.

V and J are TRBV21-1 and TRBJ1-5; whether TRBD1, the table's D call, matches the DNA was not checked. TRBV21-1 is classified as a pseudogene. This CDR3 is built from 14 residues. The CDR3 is CASRQKTGDQPQHF. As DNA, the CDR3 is TGTGCCAGCAGGCAGAAAACAGGGGATCAGCCCCAGCATTTT.

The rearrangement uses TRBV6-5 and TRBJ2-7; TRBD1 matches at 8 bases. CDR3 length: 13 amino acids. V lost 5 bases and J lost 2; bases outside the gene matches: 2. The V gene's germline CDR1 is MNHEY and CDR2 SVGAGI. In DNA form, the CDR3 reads TGTGCCAGCAGTAGGGACAGGACCTACGAGCAGTACTTC. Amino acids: CASSRDRTYEQYF.

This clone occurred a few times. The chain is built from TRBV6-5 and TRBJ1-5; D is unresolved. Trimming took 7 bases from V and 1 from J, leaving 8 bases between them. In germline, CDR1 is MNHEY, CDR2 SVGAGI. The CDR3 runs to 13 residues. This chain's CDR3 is CASTPGSNQPQHF. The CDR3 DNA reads TGTGCCAGCACCCCCGGGAGCAATCAGCCCCAGCATTTT.

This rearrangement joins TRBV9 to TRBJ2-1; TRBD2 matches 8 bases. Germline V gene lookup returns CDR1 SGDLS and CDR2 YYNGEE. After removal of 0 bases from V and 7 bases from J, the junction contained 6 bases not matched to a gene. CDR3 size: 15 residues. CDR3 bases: TGTGCCAGCAGCGTAGAAGCGGGAGTAGCAAATGAGCAGTTCTTC. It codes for CASSVEAGVANEQFF.

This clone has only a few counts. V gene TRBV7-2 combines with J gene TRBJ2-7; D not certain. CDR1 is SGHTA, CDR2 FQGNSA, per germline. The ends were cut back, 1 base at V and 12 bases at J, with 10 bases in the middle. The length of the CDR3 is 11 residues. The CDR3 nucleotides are TGTGCCAGCAGCTTAGAGGAGAGTAGGTACTTC. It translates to CASSLEESRYF.

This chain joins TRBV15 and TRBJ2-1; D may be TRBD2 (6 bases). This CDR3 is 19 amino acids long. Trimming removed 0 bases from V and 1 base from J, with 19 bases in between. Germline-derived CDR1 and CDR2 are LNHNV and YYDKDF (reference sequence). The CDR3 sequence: CATSRDTPLLARSYNEQFF. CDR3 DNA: TGTGCCACCAGCAGAGATACGCCCTTACTAGCACGGTCCTACAATGAGCAGTTCTTC.

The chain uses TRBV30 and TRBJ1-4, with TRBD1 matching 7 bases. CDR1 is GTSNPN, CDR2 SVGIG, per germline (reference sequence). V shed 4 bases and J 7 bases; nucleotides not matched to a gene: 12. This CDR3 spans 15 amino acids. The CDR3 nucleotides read TGTGCCTGGACCCACTTCCGGGACAGAGGTGAAAAACTGTTTTTT. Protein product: CAWTHFRDRGEKLFF.

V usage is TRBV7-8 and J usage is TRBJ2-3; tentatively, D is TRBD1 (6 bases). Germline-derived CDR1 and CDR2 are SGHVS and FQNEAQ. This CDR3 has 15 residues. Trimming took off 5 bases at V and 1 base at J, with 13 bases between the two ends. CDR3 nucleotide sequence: TGTGCCAGCAGCCCAGGGGCGTTGGGCACAGATACGCAGTATTTT. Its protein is CASSPGALGTDTQYF.

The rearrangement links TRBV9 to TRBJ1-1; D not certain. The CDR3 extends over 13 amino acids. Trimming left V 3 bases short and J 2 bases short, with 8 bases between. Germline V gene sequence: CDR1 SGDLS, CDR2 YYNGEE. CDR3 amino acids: CASSAHLNTEAFF. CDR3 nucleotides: TGTGCCAGCAGCGCTCACCTAAACACTGAAGCTTTCTTT.

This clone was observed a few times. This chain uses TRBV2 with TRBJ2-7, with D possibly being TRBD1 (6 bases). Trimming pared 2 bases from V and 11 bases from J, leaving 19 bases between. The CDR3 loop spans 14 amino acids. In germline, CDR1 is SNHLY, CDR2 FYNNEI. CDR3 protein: CASSESTSGYREYF. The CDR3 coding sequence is TGTGCCAGCAGTGAATCAACCTCAGGTTACAGGGAGTACTTC.

CDR3 amino acids: CASSGTDGAGELFF. The CDR3 region has the DNA TGTGCCAGCAGCGGGACAGATGGGGCCGGGGAGCTGTTTTTT. The chain combines TRBV5-6 with TRBJ2-2; the match to TRBD1 covers 7 bases. This CDR3 has 14 residues. Germline-derived CDR1 and CDR2 are SGHDT and YYEEEE. With 4 bases clipped from V and 6 bases from J, the junction kept 6 bases outside the gene matches.

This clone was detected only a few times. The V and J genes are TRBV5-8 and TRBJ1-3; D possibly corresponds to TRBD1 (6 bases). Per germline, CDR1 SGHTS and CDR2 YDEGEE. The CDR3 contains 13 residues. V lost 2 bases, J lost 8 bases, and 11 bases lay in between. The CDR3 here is CASSFVQGDTIYF. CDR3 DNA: TGTGCCAGCAGCTTTGTACAGGGAGACACCATATATTTT.

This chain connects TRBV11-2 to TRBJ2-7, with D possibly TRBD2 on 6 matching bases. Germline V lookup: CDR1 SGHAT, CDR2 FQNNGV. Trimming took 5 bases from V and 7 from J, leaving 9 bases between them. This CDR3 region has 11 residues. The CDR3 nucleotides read TGTGCCAGCAGCCGGGACTCGGAGCAGTACTTC. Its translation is CASSRDSEQYF.

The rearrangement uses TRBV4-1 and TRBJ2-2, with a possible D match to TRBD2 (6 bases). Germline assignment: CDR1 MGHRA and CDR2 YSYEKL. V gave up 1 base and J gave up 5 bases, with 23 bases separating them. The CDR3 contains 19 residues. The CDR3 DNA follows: TGCGCCAGCAGCCAAGGAGCTGGCGGGGTTACCTCAAGGACCGGGGAGCTGTTTTTT. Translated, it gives CASSQGAGGVTSRTGELFF.